This T cell receptor (beta chain) was sequenced for a study of blood T cell repertoires in COVID-19. Across the study: From T cells, B-cell-depleted T cells, or PBMCs came the material, which was cDNA or gDNA.

Assignment of participants to cohorts was predicated upon participant-reported clinical history. Trimming shortened V by 2 bases and J by 8 bases, and 12 bases separated the two germline ends. The CDR3 has 13 residues. Germline CDR1 reads SGHTA; CDR2 reads FQGTGA. Sequencing was performed with immunoSEQ multiplex PCR; in TCRdb, only in-frame clones are kept and a portion is missing. The table includes roughly 310,000 clones, approximately 91% detected once. The origin of this receptor is a woman aged 40 to 55 who had recovered from COVID-19. The V call is TRBV7-3, the J call TRBJ1-1, with unresolved D. Sequenced: PBMCs or T cells enriched from blood (not recorded which). The CDR3 DNA follows: TGTGCCAGCAGCTTAGCGGAGAGTACCGAAGCTTTCTTT. Translating it yields CASSLAESTEAFF.